These 3 T cell receptor beta chains originate from one sample sequenced in a study of blood T cells in healthy people across ages. Together with a sample-barcoded 5' primer, a J-beta primer mix was included in a second PCR lasting roughly 6 to 12 cycles. TCRdb reanalysed the 5' RACE reads using MiXCR and keeps one entry per CDR3 protein. Of 700,000 or so distinct CDR3 sequences in the sample, 20% to 25% were seen once. The sequenced sample was blood. The receptor source for this set is a man between 65 and 85 years old in good health.

This clonotype has just a few counts. The J gene is TRBJ1-4, the V gene TRBV20-1; D is perhaps TRBD1 (6 bases). CDR1 and CDR2 (germline): DFQATT, SNEGSKA (reference sequence). This CDR3 is built from 15 residues. V was pared by 5 bases and J by 4 bases, with 17 bases between. The CDR3 spells CSAALTHRDNEKLFF. CDR3 DNA sequence: TGCAGTGCTGCTCTAACACACAGGGATAATGAAAAACTGTTTTTT.

There are a few counts of this clonotype. J is TRBJ1-2 and V is TRBV6-5, with D maybe TRBD1 (5 bases). The V and J ends lost 6 bases and 4 bases respectively, with 12 bases between them. The CDR3 contains 13 residues. Per germline, CDR1 MNHEY and CDR2 SVGAGI. The CDR3 is CASRLGGSYGYTF. The CDR3 DNA reads TGTGCCAGCAGGCTGGGGGGGTCCTATGGCTACACCTTC.

The chain has TRBV5-5 and TRBJ1-1; D is perhaps TRBD1 (6 bases). The CDR3 is 15 amino acids. Per germline, CDR1 SGHKS and CDR2 YYEKEE (reference sequence). Trimming took 2 bases from V and 5 from J, leaving 16 bases between them. The CDR3 DNA sequence: TGTGCCAGCAGCTTTGCAGGACAGTCGGGAACTGAAGCTTTCTTT. Its protein is CASSFAGQSGTEAFF.